The rows below give T cell receptor beta chains drawn from one sample of a study of tumor-infiltrating lymphocytes in oesophageal squamous cell carcinoma. TCRdb fed the PCR reads into MiXCR, producing one record per CDR3 protein. The sample holds around 12,000 distinct CDR3 sequences, around half seen once. Sample: esophageal tumor tissue. These receptors came from a male donor with esophageal squamous cell carcinoma. Each CDR3 is given with its conserved first and last residue. The order of the fields is V gene, J gene, CDR3 length, CDR3 protein.

>TRBV28|TRBJ1-2|14
CASSLLRDMNGYTF
>TRBV7-6|TRBJ2-3|14
CASSLALSPDTQYF
>TRBV6-1|TRBJ2-1|15
CASSHKDPSYNEQFF
>TRBV10-3|TRBJ2-6|17
CAISESLGGSGANVLTF
>TRBV7-9|TRBJ1-5|15
CASSLASDGNQPQHF
>TRBV6-6|TRBJ2-2|14
CASSYGANTGELFF
>TRBV6-1|.|17
CASSPLEGVQRANEQFF
>TRBV12-3/TRBV12-4|TRBJ2-7|14
CASSFTGTGAEQYF
>TRBV7-6|TRBJ2-5|17
CASSLAGQVAGQETQYF
>TRBV4-2|TRBJ2-1|16
CASSQTSRNYYNEQFF
>TRBV6-6|TRBJ2-1|15
CASSYSSRRDNEQFF